The 12 T cell receptor beta chains in this list originate from one sample, sequenced in a study of graft-versus-host responses after intestinal transplantation. No antigens are known for them. Only in-frame clones appear in the TCRdb table, and some are missing; sequencing was by immunoSEQ multiplex PCR. Of some 90,000 clones detected, roughly 85% appear once; the ten largest clones hold approximately 0.88%. Specimen: unstimulated CD4+ T cells sorted from spleen or lymph node cells, collected before intestinal transplant. These receptors were taken from a human donor who received an intestinal transplant.

The rearrangement uses TRBV2 and TRBJ1-2; 11 nucleotides line up with TRBD1. Germline-derived CDR1 and CDR2 are SNHLY and FYNNEI. Trimming took 5 bases from V and 4 from J; bases not matched to a gene: 3. The CDR3 extends over 14 amino acids. DNA of the CDR3: TGTGCCAGCAGTTCGGGACAGGGGGTCTATGGCTACACCTTC. It codes for CASSSGQGVYGYTF.

This clone was seen more than once but under ten times. The chain employs TRBV6-5 and TRBJ1-2; tentative D call: TRBD1 (6 bases). The V and J ends lost 2 bases and 0 bases respectively, with 10 bases between them. CDR1 and CDR2 (germline): MNHEY, SVGAGI. The CDR3 consists of 15 residues. In DNA form, the CDR3 reads TGTGCCAGCAGTTACACATGGACAGCTAACTATGGCTACACCTTC. Amino acids: CASSYTWTANYGYTF.

V and J are TRBV7-6 and TRBJ1-1; D is perhaps TRBD1 (6 bases). Germline lookup yields CDR1 SGHVS and CDR2 FNYEAQ. This CDR3 is built from 14 residues. The germline V and J ends were trimmed by 5 bases and 1 base, with 11 bases remaining between them. The CDR3 sequence is CASSKGHGNTEAFF. DNA of the CDR3: TGTGCCAGCAGCAAGGGACATGGGAACACTGAAGCTTTCTTT.

This chain uses TRBV27 with TRBJ2-1; 8 bases line up with TRBD2. Germline V CDR1 and CDR2: MNHEY, SMNVEV (reference sequence). V lost 6 bases to trimming and J lost 6 bases; unmatched junction nucleotides: 10. The CDR3 consists of 15 residues. CDR3 region: CASRGLGGASNEQFF. The CDR3 DNA sequence: TGTGCCAGCAGGGGACTAGGGGGGGCGAGCAATGAGCAGTTCTTC.

The V call is TRBV11-2, the J call TRBJ2-7, with 7 bases fitting TRBD2. The CDR3 consists of 16 residues. Germline V CDR1 and CDR2: SGHAT, FQNNGV. The V gene end was trimmed by 4 bases and the J gene end by 4 bases; junction bases not matched to a gene: 13. CDR3 residues: CASSWGGRGFSYEQYF. CDR3 sequence (DNA): TGTGCCAGCAGCTGGGGAGGGCGGGGCTTTTCTTACGAGCAGTACTTC.

The chain links TRBV30 to TRBJ2-3, with a tentative D call TRBD2 (6 bases). Germline V gene sequence: CDR1 GTSNPN, CDR2 SVGIG (reference sequence). Trimming stripped 0 bases from V and 4 bases from J, with 11 bases between. This CDR3 is built from 14 residues. CDR3 bases: TGTGCCTGGAGTGTTGGCGGGGCCTCAGATACGCAGTATTTT. It is translated as CAWSVGGASDTQYF.

The chain links TRBV2 to TRBJ2-1; weak D call: TRBD1 (5 bases). Trimming cost V 6 bases and J 9 bases, with 12 bases left between them. The germline V gene encodes CDR1 SNHLY and CDR2 FYNNEI. The CDR3 runs to 12 residues. CDR3 residues: CASSAGSGEQFF. Here the CDR3 DNA reads TGTGCCAGCAGCGCAGGGTCCGGTGAGCAGTTCTTC.

The chain couples TRBV6-1 to TRBJ2-7, with 8 positions matching TRBD1. V was clipped by 6 bases and J by 6 bases; unmatched bases: 1. The CDR3 has 11 amino acids. Germline lookup yields CDR1 MNHNS and CDR2 SASEGT. DNA for the CDR3: TGTGCCAGCAGGACAGGGGTCGAGCAGTACTTC. Translation gives CASRTGVEQYF.

The chain has TRBV7-6 and TRBJ2-7; D unclear. Germline CDR1 SGHVS, CDR2 FNYEAQ. The CDR3 is made up of 13 amino acids. Trimming took off 8 bases at V and 0 bases at J, with 11 bases between the two ends. CDR3 amino acids: CASGLGSSYEQYF. CDR3 DNA: TGTGCCAGCGGATTGGGCAGCTCCTACGAGCAGTACTTC. The whole variable domain, filled in from reference TRBV7-6 and TRBJ2-7, reads GAGVSQSPRYKVTKRGQDVALRCDPISGHVSLYWYRQALGQGPEFLTYFNYEAQQDKSGLPNDRFSAERPEGSISTLTIQRTEQRDSAMYRCASGLGSSYEQYFGPGTRLTVT.

The rearrangement links TRBV20-1 to TRBJ2-5; D unresolved. Germline loops: CDR1 DFQATT, CDR2 SNEGSKA (reference sequence). This CDR3 spans 11 amino acids. With 0 bases removed from V and 10 bases from J, the gap between germline ends came to 9 bases. The chain's CDR3 is CSARDSPYQYF. DNA for the CDR3: TGCAGTGCTAGAGATAGCCCCTACCAGTACTTC.

The chain links TRBV7-9 to TRBJ1-1; the D gene is possibly TRBD1 (6 bases). Germline V gene sequence: CDR1 SEHNR, CDR2 FQNEAQ (reference sequence). Deletions cut 2 bases from V and 8 bases from J, with 9 bases between. The CDR3 is made up of 12 amino acids. CDR3 sequence: CASSLLGAEAFF. The CDR3 DNA follows: TGTGCCAGCAGCTTATTGGGGGCCGAAGCTTTCTTT.

The J gene is TRBJ2-3, the V gene TRBV6-6; D unresolved. From germline, CDR1 is MNHNY and CDR2 SVGAGI (reference sequence). This CDR3 spans 15 amino acids. Trimming removed 0 bases from V and 5 bases from J, with 12 bases in between. The CDR3 DNA sequence: TGTGCCAGCAGTTACTCAGTAACTTCACGAGATACGCAGTATTTT. Its translation is CASSYSVTSRDTQYF.